The 8 T cell receptor beta chains presented below share a single source sample, sequenced in a study of response to subunit inactivated influenza vaccine. TCRdb fed the RT-PCR reads into MiXCR, producing one record per CDR3 protein. The sample records some 480,000 distinct CDR3 sequences, about a tenth being singletons. The sequences come from PBMCs from blood, collected roughly 6 weeks after vaccination. These receptors all stem from a man in his fifties or sixties who received an inactivated influenza vaccine.

This clonotype was picked up a small number of times. The V gene is TRBV2, the J gene TRBJ2-1; tentative D call: TRBD1 (5 bases). Germline V gene lookup returns CDR1 SNHLY and CDR2 FYNNEI. V was clipped by 0 bases and J by 7 bases, with 13 bases between them. The CDR3 spans 15 residues. CDR3 DNA sequence: TGTGCCAGCAGTGAAGCGACGGGTGGGGCTAATGAGCAGTTCTTC. Translating gives CASSEATGGANEQFF.

This clonotype was observed at least ten times. The chain couples TRBV20-1 to TRBJ1-5, with 12 positions matching TRBD1. This CDR3 contains 15 residues. The germline CDR1 and CDR2 sequences are DFQATT and SNEGSKA (reference sequence). Trimming at V came to 6 bases and at J to 7 bases, leaving 10 bases not matched to a gene. The CDR3 bases are TGCAGTGCCGAATATGGGACAGGGGGCCGGCAGCCCCAGCATTTT. Protein product: CSAEYGTGGRQPQHF.

This clonotype came up a few times. The chain joins TRBV7-9 to TRBJ2-2; 7 nucleotides align to TRBD1. The junction had 2 bases not matched to a gene; V was cut back by 1 base and J by 6 bases. Germline V gives CDR1 SEHNR, CDR2 FQNEAQ (reference sequence). The CDR3 loop spans 14 amino acids. For the CDR3, the DNA is TGTGCCAGCAGCTTAGAGGGGGCCTCCGGGGAGCTGTTTTTT. Amino acids: CASSLEGASGELFF.

This sequence joins TRBV9 and TRBJ2-1, with 9 bases fitting TRBD2. From germline, CDR1 is SGDLS and CDR2 YYNGEE. J lost 7 bases, V lost 0 bases, and 8 bases had no gene match. This CDR3 has 16 amino acids. The CDR3 spells CASSVGGGSGSNEQFF. CDR3 nucleotide sequence: TGTGCCAGCAGCGTAGGAGGGGGTAGCGGGAGTAATGAGCAGTTCTTC.

In its sample, this clonotype was seen a few times. This chain connects TRBV5-1 to TRBJ2-2; unclear D gene. V was trimmed by 4 bases and J by 5 bases, leaving 15 bases between them. The CDR3 is 15 residues long. CDR1 and CDR2 from the germline V gene are SGHRS and YFSETQ. CDR3 bases: TGCGCCAGCAGCGCAGAGAGGCTCGGGACCGGGGAGCTGTTTTTT. Translated: CASSAERLGTGELFF.

The chain combines TRBV3-1 with TRBJ1-6; no reliable D call. V dropped 4 bases and J dropped 9 bases, with 13 bases sitting between them. Germline CDR1 is LGHDT and CDR2 is YNNKEL (reference sequence). The CDR3 runs to 14 residues. In DNA form, the CDR3 reads TGTGCCAGCAGCCCCGGCGGGCCCGCTTCACCCCTCCACTTT. This sequence encodes CASSPGGPASPLHF.

This clonotype was observed at least ten times. V usage is TRBV20-1 and J usage is TRBJ2-1; D is undetermined. CDR1 is DFQATT, CDR2 SNEGSKA, per germline (reference sequence). V shed 3 bases and J shed 7 bases, with 10 bases lying between them. This CDR3 spans 12 amino acids. CDR3 DNA sequence: TGCAGTGCTAGTTCGGTAGCTAATGAGCAGTTCTTC. It encodes CSASSVANEQFF.

This clonotype was recorded at least ten times. The rearrangement uses TRBV7-2 and TRBJ2-4; D may be TRBD1 (6 bases). The germline V gene encodes CDR1 SGHTA and CDR2 FQGNSA. CDR3 length: 13 residues. The germline V and J ends were trimmed by 3 bases and 6 bases, with 9 bases remaining between them. In DNA, the CDR3 is TGTGCCAGCAGCTTTGGACAGTTAAACATTCAGTACTTC. Translating gives CASSFGQLNIQYF. Full variable domain (outside the CDR3, taken from reference TRBV7-2 and TRBJ2-4): GAGVSQSPSNKVTEKGKDVELRCDPISGHTALYWYRQSLGQGLEFLIYFQGNSAPDKSGLPSDRFSAERTGGSVSTLTIQRTQQEDSAVYLCASSFGQLNIQYFGAGTRLSVL.